This TCR beta chain was identified in a study of blood T cell repertoires in COVID-19 (TCRdb year 2020). Looking at the study overall: Samples from collaborators originated in the United States, Italy and Spain and spanned both the acute and convalescent phases of COVID-19. The material from the prospective study consisted of cDNA or gDNA derived from T cells, B-cell-depleted T cells, or PBMCs. Subjects who had been exposed to COVID-19, were actively infected with it, or had recovered from it provided the deeply sampled blood TCRbeta repertoires that made up the dataset. The repertoires were made available in a free public database intended to serve as a resource for research on the immune response to SARS-CoV-2. Samples came from the ongoing ImmuneRACE study (first 160 participants) plus 1,254 subjects from 6 global collaborators. A de-identified subject ID, COVID-19 status, age in years and sex were almost always included in the sample metadata. Where available, HLA class I and class II types were taken from metadata supplied by the sample provider and were not determined by assay-based typing.

The immunoSEQ Assay, a bias-controlled multiplex PCR, was used to amplify TCRbeta CDR3 regions from genomic DNA. The original methods were these. The number of nucleated cells in each sample was estimated from the amplification of reference gene primers within the assay. Sequence reads were collapsed and filtered to measure the absolute abundance of every unique TCRbeta CDR3 rearrangement. Productive Simpson clonality was computed per sample as the square root of Simpson's diversity index over productive rearrangements. Drawn from immuneACCESS, this table holds only the in-frame rearrangements with V and J called that TCRdb kept. Clones are partly lost; checked studies trace under half to an unresolved V gene and leave the rest unexplained. For V, J and clone size, that table is used; D and trimming come from the DNA. A total of some 400,000 clones appear in this sample, more than 75% of them only once. Together, the top ten hold 1.3% of the sample.

A remark on this clone: There is no known antigen for this receptor. No base-level quality is on record; no much larger clone is a single base apart.

Beyond this particular receptor, the publication reports: Clinical and demographic metadata were provided uncurated, with the amount varying by source and participant.

CDR1 and CDR2 were assigned from the germline V gene (reference sequence) as GTSNPN and SVGIG. Here V drops 2 bases and J drops 11 bases, and the junction holds 6 bases not matched to any gene. There are 13 amino acids in the CDR3, from cysteine to phenylalanine inclusive. The read is trimmed to its CDR3 DNA, 39 bases read in frame from base 1. Participants in the prospective study were enrolled through a virtual design, were aged 18 to 89 years, and lived in roughly 24 United States geographic areas. In the prospective study, cohorts were assigned on the basis of participant-reported clinical history obtained from a screening survey and a study questionnaire. ImmuneRACE Cohort 3 recovered participants were defined by two consecutive negative NP/OP PCR tests, healthcare professional clearance, or symptom resolution. Each participant in the prospective study had whole blood, serum and a nasopharyngeal or oropharyngeal swab collected by mobile phlebotomists. Prospective study participants could optionally give additional blood draws and questionnaires over an approximately 2-month period. Before DNA extraction, blood samples from the prospective study were shipped at room temperature or frozen.

This receptor was obtained from a man between 25 and 39 years old who had recovered from COVID-19. The rearrangement combines TRBV30 with TRBJ2-3; TRBD2 agrees with 11 junctional bases. Sequencing was carried out using PBMCs or T cells enriched from blood (not recorded which). The CDR3 protein: CAWSMLAGGVQYF. The sequenced DNA is TGTGCCTGGAGTATGCTAGCGGGGGGTGTGCAGTATTTT.